Listed below are T cell receptor beta chains from one sample, sequenced in a study of blood T cell repertoires in COVID-19. Produced via immunoSEQ multiplex PCR; TCRdb's table is partial and in-frame only. Of approximately 240,000 clones detected, 82% appear once; the ten largest clones hold 4.9%. Sample: peripheral blood. All receptors come from a woman of 80 years or more with active or convalescent COVID-19. The CDR3 runs from the conserved cysteine through the conserved F or W. D genes are given only for firm matches. The listing skips clone size in some rows; elsewhere it reads once, few, many or a size class.

abundance | j_gene | d_gene | v_gene | CDR3aa | CDR3nt
- | TRBJ2-7 | TRBD1 | TRBV5-1 | CASSAGTGRREQYF | TGCGCCAGCTCTGCCGGGACAGGACGGCGGGAGCAGTACTTC
- | TRBJ1-2 | - | TRBV7-9 | CASSSPNWAANYGYTF | TGTGCCAGCAGCTCCCCCAACTGGGCAGCTAACTATGGCTACACCTTC
- | TRBJ1-3 | - | TRBV5-3 | CARSLACWGQSSGNTIYF | TGTGCCAGAAGCTTGGCTTGTTGGGGCCAGAGCTCTGGAAACACCATATATTTT
- | TRBJ2-7 | TRBD1 | TRBV10-1 | CASSGTGRAYEQYF | TGCGCCAGCAGCGGGACAGGGAGAGCCTACGAGCAGTACTTC
- | TRBJ1-3 | TRBD1 | TRBV11-2 | CASSLAGQGGWNTIYF | TGTGCCAGCAGCCTTGCAGGACAGGGAGGTTGGAACACCATATATTTT
- | TRBJ2-1 | - | TRBV5-4 | CASSLAGGGWNNEQFF | TGTGCCAGCAGCTTGGCGGGTGGGGGGTGGAACAATGAGCAGTTCTTC
- | TRBJ1-2 | TRBD1 | TRBV30 | CAWSRTGNYYGYTF | TGTGCCTGGAGTAGGACAGGGAATTATTATGGCTACACCTTC
- | TRBJ1-2 | - | TRBV10-1 | CASSHGPDGYTF | TGCGCCAGCAGTCACGGTCCCGATGGCTACACCTTC
once | TRBJ2-1 | - | TRBV5-1 | CASSLVNNNEQFF | TGCGCCAGCAGCTTGGTCAACAACAATGAGCAGTTCTTC
- | TRBJ2-2 | TRBD1 | TRBV28 | CASSLWTGYGGTGELFF | TGTGCCAGCAGTTTATGGACAGGGTATGGTGGCACCGGGGAGCTGTTTTTT
- | TRBJ2-7 | TRBD2 | TRBV7-8 | CASSYWTSGYEQYF | TGTGCCAGCAGCTATTGGACTAGCGGCTACGAGCAGTACTTC
- | TRBJ2-5 | TRBD2 | TRBV4-1 | CASSQGSGSLQETQYF | TGCGCCAGCAGCCAAGGTAGCGGGAGCTTGCAAGAGACCCAGTACTTC
once | TRBJ2-1 | TRBD1 | TRBV6-4 | CASSDTAGGEQFF | TGTGCCAGCAGTGACACAGCAGGGGGTGAGCAGTTCTTC
few | TRBJ2-2 | TRBD1 | TRBV2 | CASNPPTGEDTGELFF | TGTGCCAGCAACCCCCCCACAGGGGAAGACACCGGGGAGCTGTTTTTT
- | TRBJ2-2 | - | TRBV19 | CASTRGNTGELFF | TGTGCCAGTACAAGGGGAAACACCGGGGAGCTGTTTTTT
- | TRBJ2-2 | - | TRBV29-1 | CSVVVTGELFF | TGCAGCGTTGTAGTAACCGGGGAGCTGTTTTTT
- | TRBJ2-5 | TRBD2 | TRBV5-6 | CASSLAGRGKVQETQYF | TGTGCCAGCAGCTTGGCGGGGCGGGGGAAAGTTCAAGAGACCCAGTACTTC
few | TRBJ2-7 | TRBD2 | TRBV28 | CASSLLFSGVLAGGNWYEQYF | TGTGCCAGCAGTTTACTTTTTTCAGGAGTCCTAGCGGGAGGAAACTGGTACGAGCAGTACTTC
- | TRBJ2-3 | TRBD2 | TRBV7-8 | CASSSKLPSTSGGTDTQYF | TGTGCCAGCAGCTCCAAGCTACCATCGACTAGCGGGGGCACAGATACGCAGTATTTT
- | TRBJ1-2 | TRBD1 | TRBV5-1 | CASSLASGTGDGGYTF | TGCGCCAGCAGCTTGGCCTCCGGGACAGGGGATGGAGGCTACACCTTC
- | TRBJ1-3 | TRBD1 | TRBV3-1/TRBV3-2 | CASSLGQVVGNTIYF | TGTGCCAGCAGCCTTGGACAGGTTGTCGGAAACACCATATATTTT
- | TRBJ2-2 | TRBD1 | TRBV11-3 | CASSSRQGENTGELFF | TGTGCCAGCAGCTCCCGACAGGGAGAGAACACCGGGGAGCTGTTTTTT
- | TRBJ1-5 | - | TRBV30 | CAWDTGVNQPQHF | TGTGCCTGGGATACAGGAGTCAATCAGCCCCAGCATTTT
- | TRBJ1-6 | - | TRBV28 | CASSAPEGNNSPLHF | TGTGCCAGCAGTGCCCCCGAGGGTAACAATTCACCCCTCCACTTT
- | TRBJ2-7 | - | TRBV27 | CASSFGDTSSYEQYF | TGTGCCAGCAGTTTCGGGGACACGAGCTCCTACGAGCAGTACTTC
once | TRBJ1-3 | - | TRBV30 | CAWSVGGDTIYF | TGTGCCTGGAGTGTAGGAGGGGACACCATATATTTT
- | TRBJ1-4 | TRBD1 | TRBV19 | CASSISGQGGGEKLFF | TGTGCCAGTAGTATATCGGGACAGGGCGGAGGTGAAAAACTGTTTTTT
- | TRBJ1-1 | - | TRBV6-5 | CASRILRDTEAFF | TGTGCCAGCAGGATACTTAGAGATACTGAAGCTTTCTTT
- | TRBJ1-1 | - | TRBV5-1 | CASSPRQDLASEAFF | TGCGCCAGCAGCCCAAGACAGGATCTGGCCTCTGAAGCTTTCTTT
- | TRBJ2-7 | - | TRBV18 | CASSPGAHEQYF | TGTGCCAGCTCACCAGGGGCCCACGAGCAGTACTTC
- | TRBJ2-3 | TRBD2 | TRBV10-3 | CAISDSSSGYTDTQYF | TGTGCCATCAGTGACTCGTCTAGCGGGTACACAGATACGCAGTATTTT
- | TRBJ2-5 | TRBD2 | TRBV4-2 | CASSQLAGGFGETQYF | TGTGCCAGCAGCCAATTAGCGGGGGGTTTCGGAGAGACCCAGTACTTC
- | TRBJ1-1 | TRBD1 | TRBV24-1 | CATRGTANTEAFF | TGTGCCACCCGGGGGACAGCGAACACTGAAGCTTTCTTT
- | TRBJ1-2 | TRBD1 | TRBV3-1/TRBV3-2 | CASTQIDKGTGGNYGYTF | TGTGCCAGCACCCAAATCGACAAAGGGACAGGGGGCAACTATGGCTACACCTTC
- | TRBJ1-1 | - | TRBV10-3 | CAISRVEINTEAFF | TGTGCCATCAGTCGGGTCGAGATTAACACTGAAGCTTTCTTT
- | TRBJ2-7 | TRBD1 | TRBV10-2 | CASSWGQGLPGGYEQYF | TGCGCCAGCAGTTGGGGACAGGGGCTCCCCGGCGGCTACGAGCAGTACTTC
once | TRBJ2-3 | - | TRBV3-1/TRBV3-2 | CASSPPQGVGGDTQYF | TGTGCCAGCAGCCCCCCACAAGGGGTGGGGGGTGATACGCAGTATTTT
- | TRBJ2-7 | TRBD2 | TRBV3-1/TRBV3-2 | CASSQPASGRLEQYF | TGTGCCAGCAGCCAACCCGCTAGCGGGAGGCTCGAGCAGTACTTC
- | TRBJ2-7 | TRBD1 | TRBV5-1 | CASSSAAGGYEQYF | TGCGCCAGCAGCTCTGCGGCAGGGGGCTACGAGCAGTACTTC
- | TRBJ2-1 | - | TRBV29-1 | CSVEDLTGGSYNEQFF | TGCAGCGTTGAGGACTTGACAGGCGGCTCCTACAATGAGCAGTTCTTC
- | TRBJ1-2 | TRBD1 | TRBV5-1 | CASSLDTGGTGYTF | TGCGCCAGCAGCTTGGACACAGGGGGCACAGGCTACACCTTC
once | TRBJ1-1 | TRBD1 | TRBV29-1 | CSVEEQGDAEAFF | TGCAGCGTTGAAGAACAGGGGGACGCTGAAGCTTTCTTT
- | TRBJ2-3 | TRBD2 | TRBV2 | CASSGGRSADTQYF | TGTGCCAGCAGTGGCGGGAGGTCGGCAGATACGCAGTATTTT
few | TRBJ2-5 | - | TRBV2 | CASLGGIETQYF | TGTGCCAGTCTCGGGGGTATAGAGACCCAGTACTTC
- | TRBJ2-7 | - | TRBV6-1 | CASSDSRDIYEQYF | TGTGCCAGCAGTGATTCCAGGGACATCTACGAGCAGTACTTC
- | TRBJ2-5 | - | TRBV6-6 | CASSPGLGETQYF | TGTGCCAGCAGCCCAGGGTTAGGGGAGACCCAGTACTTC
- | TRBJ1-2 | - | TRBV20-1 | CSARADYGYTF | TGCAGTGCTCGTGCTGACTATGGCTACACCTTC
- | TRBJ1-2 | - | TRBV30 | CAWGQGNYGYTF | TGTGCCTGGGGGCAGGGCAACTATGGCTACACCTTC
- | TRBJ2-3 | - | TRBV7-2 | CASSLAGATDTQYF | TGTGCCAGCAGCTTAGCGGGAGCAACAGATACGCAGTATTTT
- | TRBJ2-7 | - | TRBV5-1 | CASSAGLDRPSYEQYF | TGCGCCAGCAGCGCGGGCCTCGACAGGCCATCATACGAGCAGTACTTC
- | TRBJ1-4 | TRBD1 | TRBV5-6 | CASSLRWTGDEKLFF | TGTGCCAGCAGCTTGCGCTGGACAGGGGATGAAAAACTGTTTTTT